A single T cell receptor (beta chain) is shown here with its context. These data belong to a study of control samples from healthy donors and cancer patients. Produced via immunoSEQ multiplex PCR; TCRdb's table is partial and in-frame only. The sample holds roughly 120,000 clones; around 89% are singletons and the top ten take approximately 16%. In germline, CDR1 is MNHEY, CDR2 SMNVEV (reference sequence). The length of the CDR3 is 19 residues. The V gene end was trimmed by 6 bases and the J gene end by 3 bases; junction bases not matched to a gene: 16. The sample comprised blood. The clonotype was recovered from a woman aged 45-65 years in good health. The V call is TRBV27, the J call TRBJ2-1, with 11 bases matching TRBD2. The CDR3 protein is CASSSSYGAGTSGYNEQFF. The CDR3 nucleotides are TGTGCCAGCAGCTCATCTTATGGGGCAGGGACTAGCGGCTACAATGAGCAGTTCTTC.